The present T cell receptor beta chain was sequenced within a study of blood T cell repertoires in COVID-19. Study summary: The United States, Italy and Spain supplied acute and convalescent COVID-19 samples. The cDNA or gDNA used as material had been derived from T cells, B-cell-depleted T cells, or PBMCs.

Patients of the Seattle cohort, enrolled during active infection, were followed longitudinally. Original processing notes: Amplification of reference gene primers provided the estimated nucleated cell counts. Using immunoSEQ multiplex PCR, the repertoire was profiled, and TCRdb retains in-frame clones only, with some absent. Clone size and V and J calls were adopted from that table, with D and trimming inferred from the DNA. The sample includes 300,000 to 450,000 clones, about 87% of them seen just once. What was sequenced was peripheral blood. The source is a woman younger than 45 with COVID-19, enrolled during active disease.

The CDR3 DNA reads as TGTGCCAGCAGTGGACACTTTAACTATGGCTACACCTTC. Translation gives CASSGHFNYGYTF. The chain carries TRBV12-3 or TRBV12-4 and TRBJ1-2, with D possibly TRBD1 on 5 matching bases. The CDR3 loop spans 13 amino acids. Deletions cut 5 bases from V and 1 base from J, with 8 bases between.